This TCR beta chain was identified in a study of identifying expanded T cells in peripheral blood. During the collection period, no donor immune events like infections were recorded. V shed 2 bases and J 1 base; nucleotides not matched to a gene: 3. From germline, CDR1 is SGHRS and CDR2 YFSETQ. This CDR3 is 15 amino acids long. TCRdb's copy holds only in-frame clones and misses some; the assay was immunoSEQ multiplex PCR. The repertoire has about 110,000 clones, roughly 91% of them found once; the top ten carry less than 20%. Sequences were obtained from blood. The chain links TRBV5-1 to TRBJ2-3; TRBD2 agrees at 8 bases. This TCR was sampled from a person aged 18-70 years in good health. This CDR3 reads CASSFAGGGTDTQYF. The CDR3 DNA reads TGCGCCAGCAGCTTCGCGGGGGGTGGCACAGATACGCAGTATTTT.